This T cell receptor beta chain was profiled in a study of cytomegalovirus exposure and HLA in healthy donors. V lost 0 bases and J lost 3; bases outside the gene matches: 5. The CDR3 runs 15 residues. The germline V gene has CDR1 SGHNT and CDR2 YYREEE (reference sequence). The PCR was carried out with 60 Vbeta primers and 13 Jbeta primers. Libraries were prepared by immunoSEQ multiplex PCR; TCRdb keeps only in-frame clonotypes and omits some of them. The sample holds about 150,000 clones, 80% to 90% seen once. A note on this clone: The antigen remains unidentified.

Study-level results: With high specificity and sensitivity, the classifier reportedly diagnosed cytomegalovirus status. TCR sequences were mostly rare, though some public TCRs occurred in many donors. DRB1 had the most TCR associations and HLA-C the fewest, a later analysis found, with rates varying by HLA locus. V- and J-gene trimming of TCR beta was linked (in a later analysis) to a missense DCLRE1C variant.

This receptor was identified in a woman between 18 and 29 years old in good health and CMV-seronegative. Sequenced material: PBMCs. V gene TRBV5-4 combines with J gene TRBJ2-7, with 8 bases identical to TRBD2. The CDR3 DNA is TGTGCCAGCAGCTTGGCGGGGGGGGGCTTCTACGAGCAGTACTTC. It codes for CASSLAGGGFYEQYF.